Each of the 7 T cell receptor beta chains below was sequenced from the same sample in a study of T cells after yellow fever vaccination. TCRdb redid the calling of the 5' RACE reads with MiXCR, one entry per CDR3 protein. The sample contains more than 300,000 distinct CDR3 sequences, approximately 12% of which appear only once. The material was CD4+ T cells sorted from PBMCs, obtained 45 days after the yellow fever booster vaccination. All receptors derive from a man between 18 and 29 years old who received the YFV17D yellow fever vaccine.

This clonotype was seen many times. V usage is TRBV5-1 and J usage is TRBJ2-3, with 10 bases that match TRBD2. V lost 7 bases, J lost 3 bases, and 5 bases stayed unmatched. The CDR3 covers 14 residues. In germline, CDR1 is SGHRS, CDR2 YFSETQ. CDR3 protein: CASSLAGDTDTQYF. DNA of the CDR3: TGCGCCAGCTCTCTAGCGGGGGATACAGATACGCAGTATTTT.

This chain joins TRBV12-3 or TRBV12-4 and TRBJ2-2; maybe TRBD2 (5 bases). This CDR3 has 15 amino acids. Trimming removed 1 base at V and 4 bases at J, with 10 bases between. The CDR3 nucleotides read TGTGCCAGCAGTTTAGATGGACTCGTCACCGGGGAGCTGTTTTTT. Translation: CASSLDGLVTGELFF.

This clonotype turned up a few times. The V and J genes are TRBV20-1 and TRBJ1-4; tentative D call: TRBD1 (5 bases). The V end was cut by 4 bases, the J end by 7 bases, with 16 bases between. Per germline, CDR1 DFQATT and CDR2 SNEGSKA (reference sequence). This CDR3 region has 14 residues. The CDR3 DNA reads TGCAGTGCTAAATCTGGGGGTGGTTCTGAAAAACTGTTTTTT. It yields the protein CSAKSGGGSEKLFF.

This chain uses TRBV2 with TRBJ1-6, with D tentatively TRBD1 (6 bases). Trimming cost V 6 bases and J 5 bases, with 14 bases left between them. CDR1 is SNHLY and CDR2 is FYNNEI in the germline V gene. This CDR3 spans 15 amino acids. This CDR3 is CASSLRQADNSPLHF. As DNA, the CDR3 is TGTGCCAGCAGCCTCCGACAGGCCGATAATTCACCCCTCCACTTT.

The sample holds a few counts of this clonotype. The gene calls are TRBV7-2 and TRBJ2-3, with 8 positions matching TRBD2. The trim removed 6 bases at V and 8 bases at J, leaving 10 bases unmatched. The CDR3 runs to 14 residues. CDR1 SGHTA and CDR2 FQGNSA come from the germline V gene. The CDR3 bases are TGTGCCAGCAGTTACCCGGGGGGGGCTCGTACGCAGTATTTT. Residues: CASSYPGGARTQYF.

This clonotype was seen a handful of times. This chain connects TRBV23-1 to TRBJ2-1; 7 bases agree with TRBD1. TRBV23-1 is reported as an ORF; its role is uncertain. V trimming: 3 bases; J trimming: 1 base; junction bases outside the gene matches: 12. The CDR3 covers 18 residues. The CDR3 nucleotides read TGCGCCAGCAGTCACCCGGGACAGCGAGAAGGGTCCTACAATGAGCAGTTCTTC. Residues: CASSHPGQREGSYNEQFF.

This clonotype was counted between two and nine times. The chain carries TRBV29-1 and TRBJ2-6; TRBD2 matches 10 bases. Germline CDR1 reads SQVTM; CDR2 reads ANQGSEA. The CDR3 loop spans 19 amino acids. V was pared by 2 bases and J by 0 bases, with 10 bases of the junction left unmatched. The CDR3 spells CSVEKVLAGVPSGANVLTF. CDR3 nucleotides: TGCAGCGTTGAAAAAGTTCTAGCGGGGGTCCCCTCTGGGGCCAACGTCCTGACTTTC.